This entry describes one T cell receptor beta chain. Its target is unknown. This CDR3 contains 14 residues. Germline V CDR1 and CDR2: LGHDT, YNNKEL (reference sequence). V was pared by 10 bases and J by 6 bases, with 19 bases between. This entry is derived from a study of blood T cells in healthy people across ages. The authors extracted at least 6 micrograms of total RNA per sample. Then a second PCR, running roughly 7 to 11 cycles, was carried out with a sample-barcoded 5' primer and a J-beta primer mix. TCRdb processed the 5' RACE reads anew with MiXCR; each CDR3 protein has one entry. This table has 750,000 to 950,000 distinct CDR3 sequences, less than 70% appearing once. General study points: More naive CD4+ cells and higher diversity marked long-lived donors relative to aged donors.

Source material: blood. The chain employs TRBV3-1 and TRBJ2-1; D perhaps matches TRBD2 (7 bases). The TCR was taken from a man aged 80 or over in good health. The CDR3 loop reads CATAMGGPVNEQFF. The CDR3 coding sequence is TGTGCCACGGCGATGGGGGGGCCAGTCAATGAGCAGTTCTTC.